This T cell receptor (beta chain) was recorded in a study of early T cells in non-severe SARS-CoV-2 infection. Looking at the study overall: RNA in bulk from unsorted whole blood was sequenced, and chains were unpaired. General study points: The VDJdb matching leaned toward anti-spike CD8 responses and overlooked private and CD4 specificities.

In the library, individual cDNA molecules carried attached unique molecular identifiers. Using its own MiXCR run on the 5' RACE reads, TCRdb lists one record per CDR3 protein. Of roughly 53,000 distinct CDR3 sequences listed, less than 11% were seen once; the top ten hold just over 4.5%. This clonotype has ten or more counts. The antigen remains unidentified. Sequencing was done on a sample of whole blood. The source of this sequence is an adult who was a healthcare worker with PCR-confirmed SARS-CoV-2 infection or an uninfected control (not recorded which).

CDR3: CASSPLTEAFF. In DNA, the CDR3 is TGTGCCAGCAGCCCGTTGACTGAAGCTTTCTTT. The chain carries TRBV7-9 and TRBJ1-1; D remains ambiguous. In germline, CDR1 is SEHNR, CDR2 FQNEAQ (reference sequence). V shed 5 bases and J shed 5 bases, with 6 bases lying between them. This CDR3 has 11 amino acids.